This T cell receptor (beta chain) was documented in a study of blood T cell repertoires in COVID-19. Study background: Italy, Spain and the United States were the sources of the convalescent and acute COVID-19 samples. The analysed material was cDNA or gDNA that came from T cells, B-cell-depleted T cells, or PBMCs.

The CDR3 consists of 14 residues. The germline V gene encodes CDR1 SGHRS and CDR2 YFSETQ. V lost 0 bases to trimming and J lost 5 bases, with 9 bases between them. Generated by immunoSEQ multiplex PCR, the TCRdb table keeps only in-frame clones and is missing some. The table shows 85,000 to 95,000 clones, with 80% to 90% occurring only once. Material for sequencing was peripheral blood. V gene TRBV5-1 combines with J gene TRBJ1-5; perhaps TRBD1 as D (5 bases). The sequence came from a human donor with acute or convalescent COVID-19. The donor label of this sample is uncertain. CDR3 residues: CASSLGSRDQPQHF. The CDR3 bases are TGCGCCAGCAGCTTGGGCTCCAGGGATCAGCCCCAGCATTTT.